This record covers a single T cell receptor beta chain. Its antigen is not identified. The sample's time point: week 23, last vaccination. Alongside topical imiquimod, each dose of vaccine comprised 300 ug of mutant IDH1 20-mer peptide. The CDR3 contains 15 residues. Germline V CDR1 and CDR2: SGHRS, YFSETQ. The ends lost 4 bases at V and 2 bases at J; junction bases unmatched: 6. These data originate in a study of a mutant IDH1 vaccine in newly diagnosed glioma. About the research overall: Treatment recipients were about 62% male and about 40% female, and their mean age was roughly 40 years. Standard pretreatment was either radiotherapy, temozolomide, or, for most, radiochemotherapy with temozolomide.

TCRdb's table, derived via immunoSEQ multiplex PCR, lists solely in-frame clones and lacks some. This sample has roughly 36,000 clones, with 88% found just once. The input for sequencing was PBMCs, taken from a glioma patient whose treatment included an IDH1 peptide vaccine. The V call is TRBV5-1, the J call TRBJ2-3; 8 bases are shared with TRBD1. The TCR was taken from a man aged 35 to 55 with glioma. The CDR3 reads CASSEDRAHTDTQYF. DNA for the CDR3: TGCGCCAGCAGCGAGGACAGGGCCCACACAGATACGCAGTATTTT.